This T cell receptor (beta chain) was found in a study of blood T cell repertoires in COVID-19. As originally analysed: Amplification with reference gene primers provided the estimates of nucleated cell counts. Method: immunoSEQ multiplex PCR; TCRdb's copy keeps in-frame clones and lacks some. V and J calls plus clone size are reproduced from that table; the DNA served to infer D and trimming. The table includes approximately 180,000 clones, roughly 77% detected once. The germline V and J ends were trimmed by 6 bases and 2 bases, with 13 bases remaining between them. The germline CDR1 and CDR2 sequences are SNHLY and FYNNEI. CDR3 length: 14 amino acids.

The specimen sequenced was PBMCs or T cells enriched from blood (not recorded which). The TCR was taken from a woman in her forties or fifties with acute COVID-19. The chain is built from TRBV2 and TRBJ1-1; D might be TRBD1 (6 bases). CDR3: CASSQTGLNTEAFF. The CDR3 DNA sequence: TGTGCCAGCAGCCAAACAGGGCTCAACACTGAAGCTTTCTTT.